The clone carrying this T cell receptor (beta chain) was observed many times. Its antigen is not known. One entry per CDR3 protein results from TCRdb running MiXCR on the multiplex PCR reads. The table has about 140,000 distinct CDR3 sequences, roughly 33% seen once. These data come from a study of breast tumors, draining lymph nodes, adjacent tissues. The study's findings and limits: Most tumor T cells seemingly derive from lymph node, then expand in tumor. Luminal-like breast cancer showed significantly higher tumor–nontumor repertoire similarity than basal-like.

Axillary draining lymph nodes of breast cancer patients supplied the node samples. The V gene's germline CDR1 is MNHNS and CDR2 SASEGT. The CDR3 is made up of 16 amino acids. The V end lost 0 bases, the J end lost 3 bases, and 12 bases lay between the germline ends. The specimen was axillary lymph node tissue. The receptor's source is a female donor with breast cancer. Some clones in this sample may be carry-over from other donors' samples. The V gene is TRBV6-1, the J gene TRBJ2-4; tentatively, D is TRBD1 (5 bases). This CDR3 is CASSEAWQGGKNIQYF. In DNA form, the CDR3 reads TGTGCCAGCAGTGAAGCCTGGCAGGGTGGCAAAAACATTCAGTACTTC.